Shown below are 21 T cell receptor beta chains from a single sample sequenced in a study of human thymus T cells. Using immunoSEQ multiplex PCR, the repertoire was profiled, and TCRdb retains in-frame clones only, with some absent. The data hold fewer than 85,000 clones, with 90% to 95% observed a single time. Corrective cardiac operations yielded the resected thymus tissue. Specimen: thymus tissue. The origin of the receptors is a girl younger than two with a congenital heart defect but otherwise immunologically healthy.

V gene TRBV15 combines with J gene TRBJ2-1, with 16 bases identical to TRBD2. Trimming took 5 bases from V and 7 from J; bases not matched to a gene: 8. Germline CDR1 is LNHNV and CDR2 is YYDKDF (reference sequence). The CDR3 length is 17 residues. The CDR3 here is CATSGTSGRAGGNEQFF. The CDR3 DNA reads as TGTGCCACCAGCGGGACTAGCGGGAGGGCCGGGGGGAATGAGCAGTTCTTC.

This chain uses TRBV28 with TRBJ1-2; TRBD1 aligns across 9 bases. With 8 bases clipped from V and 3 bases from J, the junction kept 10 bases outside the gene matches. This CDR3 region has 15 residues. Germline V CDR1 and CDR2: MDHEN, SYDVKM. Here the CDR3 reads CASLSRDRVDYGYTF. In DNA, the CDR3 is TGTGCCAGCCTATCCCGGGACAGGGTGGACTATGGCTACACCTTC.

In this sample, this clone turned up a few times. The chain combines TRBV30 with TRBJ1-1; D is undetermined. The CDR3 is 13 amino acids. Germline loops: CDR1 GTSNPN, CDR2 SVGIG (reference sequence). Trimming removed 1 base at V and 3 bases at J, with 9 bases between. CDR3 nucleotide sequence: TGTGCCTGGAGTGGCCCCGGTGACACTGAAGCTTTCTTT. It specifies CAWSGPGDTEAFF.

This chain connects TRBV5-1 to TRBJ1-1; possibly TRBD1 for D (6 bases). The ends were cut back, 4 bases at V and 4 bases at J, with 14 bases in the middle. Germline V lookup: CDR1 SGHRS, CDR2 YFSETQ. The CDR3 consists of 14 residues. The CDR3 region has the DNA TGCGCCAGCAGCGTCCATACAGGGTTCACTGAAGCTTTCTTT. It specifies CASSVHTGFTEAFF.

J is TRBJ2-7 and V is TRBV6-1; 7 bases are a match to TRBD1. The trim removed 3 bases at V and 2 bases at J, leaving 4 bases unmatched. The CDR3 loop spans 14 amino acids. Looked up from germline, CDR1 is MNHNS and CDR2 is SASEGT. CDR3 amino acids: CASSERGQTYEQYF. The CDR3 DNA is TGTGCCAGCAGTGAGAGGGGACAGACCTACGAGCAGTACTTC.

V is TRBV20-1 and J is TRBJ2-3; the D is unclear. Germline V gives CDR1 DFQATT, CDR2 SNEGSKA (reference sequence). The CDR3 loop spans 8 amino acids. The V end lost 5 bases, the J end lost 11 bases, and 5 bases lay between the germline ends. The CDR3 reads CSAPGQYF. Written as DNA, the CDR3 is TGCAGTGCTCCGGGGCAGTATTTT.

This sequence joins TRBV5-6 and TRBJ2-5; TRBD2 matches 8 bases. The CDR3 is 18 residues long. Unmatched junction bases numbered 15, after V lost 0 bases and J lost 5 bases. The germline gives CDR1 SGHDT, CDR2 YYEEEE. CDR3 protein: CASSLAGRGSGSRETQYF. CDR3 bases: TGTGCCAGCAGCTTGGCCGGGAGAGGCAGCGGGAGCCGGGAGACCCAGTACTTC. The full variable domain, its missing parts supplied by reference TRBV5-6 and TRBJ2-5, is DAGVTQSPTHLIKTRGQQVTLRCSPKSGHDTVSWYQQALGQGPQFIFQYYEEEERQRGNFPDRFSGHQFPNYSSELNVNALLLGDSALYLCASSLAGRGSGSRETQYFGPGTRLLVL.

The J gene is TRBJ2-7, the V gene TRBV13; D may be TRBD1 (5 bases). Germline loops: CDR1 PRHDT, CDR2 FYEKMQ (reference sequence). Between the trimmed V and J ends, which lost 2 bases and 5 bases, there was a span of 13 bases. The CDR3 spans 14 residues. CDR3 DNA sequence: TGTGCCAGCAGCTTATCCAGGGTGTGGAACGAGCAGTACTTC. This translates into CASSLSRVWNEQYF.

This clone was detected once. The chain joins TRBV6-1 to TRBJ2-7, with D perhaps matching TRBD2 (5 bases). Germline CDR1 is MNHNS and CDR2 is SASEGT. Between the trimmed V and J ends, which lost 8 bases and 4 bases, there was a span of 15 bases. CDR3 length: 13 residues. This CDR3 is CASLSEVFYEQYF. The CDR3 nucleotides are TGTGCCAGCCTTAGCGAGGTTTTTTACGAGCAGTACTTC.

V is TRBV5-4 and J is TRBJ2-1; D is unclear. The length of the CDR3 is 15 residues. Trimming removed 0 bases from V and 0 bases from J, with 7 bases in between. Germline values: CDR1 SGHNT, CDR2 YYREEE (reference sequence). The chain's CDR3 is CASSLGPPSYNEQFF. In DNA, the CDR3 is TGTGCCAGCAGCTTGGGACCACCCTCCTACAATGAGCAGTTCTTC.

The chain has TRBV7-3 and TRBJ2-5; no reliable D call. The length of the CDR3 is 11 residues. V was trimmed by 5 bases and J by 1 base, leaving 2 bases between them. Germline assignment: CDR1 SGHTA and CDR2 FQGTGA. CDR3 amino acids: CASSAQETQYF. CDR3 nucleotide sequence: TGTGCCAGCAGCGCCCAAGAGACCCAGTACTTC.

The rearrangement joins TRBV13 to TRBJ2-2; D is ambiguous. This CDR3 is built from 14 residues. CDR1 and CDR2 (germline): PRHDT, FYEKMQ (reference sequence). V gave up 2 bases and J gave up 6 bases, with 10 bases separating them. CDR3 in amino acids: CASSLSAGAGELFF. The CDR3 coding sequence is TGTGCCAGCAGCTTAAGTGCAGGTGCCGGGGAGCTGTTTTTT.

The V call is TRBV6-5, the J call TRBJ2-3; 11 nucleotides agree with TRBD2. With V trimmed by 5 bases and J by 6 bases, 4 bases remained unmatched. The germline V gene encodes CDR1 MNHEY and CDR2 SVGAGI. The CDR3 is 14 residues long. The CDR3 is CASSPGLAADTQYF. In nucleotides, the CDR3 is TGTGCCAGCAGTCCGGGACTAGCGGCGGATACGCAGTATTTT.

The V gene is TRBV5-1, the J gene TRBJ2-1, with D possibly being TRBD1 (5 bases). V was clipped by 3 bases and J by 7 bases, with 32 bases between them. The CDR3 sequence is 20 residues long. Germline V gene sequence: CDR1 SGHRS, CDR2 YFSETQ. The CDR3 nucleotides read TGCGCCAGCAGCTCCGAGAAAAGAGCAGTCTGGTCGATAGGGGTAAATGAGCAGTTCTTC. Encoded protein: CASSSEKRAVWSIGVNEQFF.

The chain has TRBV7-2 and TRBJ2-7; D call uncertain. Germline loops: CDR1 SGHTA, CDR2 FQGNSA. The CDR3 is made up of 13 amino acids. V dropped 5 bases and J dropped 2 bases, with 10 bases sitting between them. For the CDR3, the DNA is TGTGCCAGCAGCCAGTGGGGTGCCTACGAGCAGTACTTC. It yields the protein CASSQWGAYEQYF.

CDR3 sequence: CASSETGYPSNQPQHF. CDR3 DNA: TGTGCCAGCAGTGAAACAGGGTATCCGAGCAATCAGCCCCAGCATTTT. The chain has TRBV27 and TRBJ1-5; D possibly corresponds to TRBD1 (6 bases). The CDR3 runs to 16 residues. V was trimmed by 5 bases and J by 1 base, leaving 15 bases between them. The germline CDR1 and CDR2 sequences are MNHEY and SMNVEV (reference sequence).

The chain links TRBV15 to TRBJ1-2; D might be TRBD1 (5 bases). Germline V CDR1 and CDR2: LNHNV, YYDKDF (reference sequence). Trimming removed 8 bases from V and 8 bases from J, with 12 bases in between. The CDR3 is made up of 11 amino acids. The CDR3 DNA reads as TGTGCCACCGGGGGGACTATCGGCTACACCTTC. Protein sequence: CATGGTIGYTF.

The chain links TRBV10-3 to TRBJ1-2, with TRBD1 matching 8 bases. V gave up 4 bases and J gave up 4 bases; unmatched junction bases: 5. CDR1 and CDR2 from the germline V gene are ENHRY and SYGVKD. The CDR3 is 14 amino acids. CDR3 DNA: TGTGCCATCAGTGGACAGGGGAGGATCTATGGCTACACCTTC. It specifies CAISGQGRIYGYTF.

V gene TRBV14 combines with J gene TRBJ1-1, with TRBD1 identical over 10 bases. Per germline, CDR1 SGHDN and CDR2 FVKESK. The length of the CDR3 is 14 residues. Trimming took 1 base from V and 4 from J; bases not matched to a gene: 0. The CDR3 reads CASSQGTGGTEAFF. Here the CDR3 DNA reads TGTGCCAGCAGCCAAGGGACAGGGGGCACTGAAGCTTTCTTT.

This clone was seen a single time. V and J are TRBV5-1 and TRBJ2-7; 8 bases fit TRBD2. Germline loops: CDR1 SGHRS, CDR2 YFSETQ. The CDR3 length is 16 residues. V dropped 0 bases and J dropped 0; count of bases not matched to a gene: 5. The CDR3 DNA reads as TGCGCCAGCAGCTTGGTGGTCGCGGGGGGCTCCTACGAGCAGTACTTC. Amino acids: CASSLVVAGGSYEQYF.

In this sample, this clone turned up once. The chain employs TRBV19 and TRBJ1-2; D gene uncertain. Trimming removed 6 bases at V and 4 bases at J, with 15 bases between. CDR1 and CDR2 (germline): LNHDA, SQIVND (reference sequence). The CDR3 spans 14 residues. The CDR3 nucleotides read TGTGCCAGTAGCCGAGCGGGCAGGATCTATGGCTACACCTTC. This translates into CASSRAGRIYGYTF. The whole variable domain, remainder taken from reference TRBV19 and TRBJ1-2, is DGGITQSPKYLFRKEGQNVTLSCEQNLNHDAMYWYRQDPGQGLRLIYYSQIVNDFQKGDIAEGYSVSREKKESFPLTVTSAQKNPTAFYLCASSRAGRIYGYTFGSGTRLTVV.